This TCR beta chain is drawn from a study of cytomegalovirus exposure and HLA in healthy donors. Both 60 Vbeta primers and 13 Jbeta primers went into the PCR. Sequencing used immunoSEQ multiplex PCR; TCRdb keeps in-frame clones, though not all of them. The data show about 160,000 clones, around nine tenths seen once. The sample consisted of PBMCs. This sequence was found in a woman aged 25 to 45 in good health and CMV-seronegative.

CDR3: CASIRQGPHEQYF. As DNA, the CDR3 is TGCGCCAGCATCAGACAGGGTCCCCACGAGCAGTACTTC. V gene TRBV10-1 combines with J gene TRBJ2-7; 7 bases map to TRBD1. CDR3 size: 13 residues. The germline V gene has CDR1 WNHNN and CDR2 SYGVQD (reference sequence). After removal of 7 bases from V and 5 bases from J, the junction contained 8 bases not matched to a gene.